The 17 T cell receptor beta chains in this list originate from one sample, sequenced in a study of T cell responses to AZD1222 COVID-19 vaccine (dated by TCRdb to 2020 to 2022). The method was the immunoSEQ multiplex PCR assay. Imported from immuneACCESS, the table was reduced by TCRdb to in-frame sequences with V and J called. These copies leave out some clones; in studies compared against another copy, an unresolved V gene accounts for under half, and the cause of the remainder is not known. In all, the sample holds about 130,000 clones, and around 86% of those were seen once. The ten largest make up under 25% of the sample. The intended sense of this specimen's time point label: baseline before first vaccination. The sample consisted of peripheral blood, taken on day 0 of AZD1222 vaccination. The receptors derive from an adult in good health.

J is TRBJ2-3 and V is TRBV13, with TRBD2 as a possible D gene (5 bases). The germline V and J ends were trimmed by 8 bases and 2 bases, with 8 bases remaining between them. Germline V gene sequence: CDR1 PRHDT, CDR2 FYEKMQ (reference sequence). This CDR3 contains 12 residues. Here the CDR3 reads CASRGFTDTQYF. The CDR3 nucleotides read TGTGCCAGCCGGGGTTTCACAGATACGCAGTATTTT.

The CDR3 loop reads CASSQGQSSYNSPLHF. In DNA form, the CDR3 reads TGTGCCAGCAGCCAAGGGCAGAGCTCCTATAATTCACCCCTCCACTTT. This chain joins TRBV3-1 (or the pseudogene TRBV3-2) and TRBJ1-6; no clear D. Trimming left V 1 base short and J 0 bases short, with 7 bases between. The CDR3 runs 16 residues. Germline loops: CDR1 LGHDT, CDR2 YNNKEL (reference sequence).

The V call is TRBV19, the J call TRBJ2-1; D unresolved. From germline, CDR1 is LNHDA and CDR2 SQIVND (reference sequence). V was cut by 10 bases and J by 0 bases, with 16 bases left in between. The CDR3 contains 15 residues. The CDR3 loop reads CATSPGVPSYNEQFF. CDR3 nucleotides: TGTGCCACCTCGCCTGGGGTCCCCTCCTACAATGAGCAGTTCTTC.

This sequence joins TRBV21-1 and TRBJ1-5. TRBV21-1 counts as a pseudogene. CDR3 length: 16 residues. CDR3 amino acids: CASSPEVGREGQPQHF. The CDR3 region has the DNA TGTGCCAGCAGCCCTGAGGTCGGGAGGGAGGGTCAGCCCCAGCATTTT.

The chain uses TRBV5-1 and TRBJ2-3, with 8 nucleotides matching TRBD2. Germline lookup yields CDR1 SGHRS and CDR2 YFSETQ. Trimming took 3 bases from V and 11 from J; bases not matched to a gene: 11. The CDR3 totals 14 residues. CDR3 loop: CASSYGPGGQGQYF. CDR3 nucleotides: TGCGCCAGCAGCTATGGACCGGGGGGGCAGGGGCAGTATTTT. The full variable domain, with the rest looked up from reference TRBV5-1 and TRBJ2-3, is KAGVTQTPRYLIKTRGQQVTLSCSPISGHRSVSWYQQTPGQGLQFLFEYFSETQRNKGNFPGRFSGRQFSNSRSEMNVSTLELGDSALYLCASSYGPGGQGQYFGPGTRLTVL.

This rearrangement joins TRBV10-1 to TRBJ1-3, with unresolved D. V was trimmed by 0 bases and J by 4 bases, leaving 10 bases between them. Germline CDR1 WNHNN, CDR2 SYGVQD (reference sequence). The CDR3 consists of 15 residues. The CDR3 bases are TGCGCCAGCAGTGAGTCGGGGAGACTCGGAAACACCATATATTTT. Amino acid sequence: CASSESGRLGNTIYF.

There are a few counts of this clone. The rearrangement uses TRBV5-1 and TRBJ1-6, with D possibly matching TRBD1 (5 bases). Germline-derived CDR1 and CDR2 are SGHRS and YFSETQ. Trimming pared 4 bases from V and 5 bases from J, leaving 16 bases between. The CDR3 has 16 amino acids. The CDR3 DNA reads TGCGCCAGCAGCCTCGCAGAGGGGCGAAATAATTCACCCCTCCACTTT. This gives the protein CASSLAEGRNNSPLHF.

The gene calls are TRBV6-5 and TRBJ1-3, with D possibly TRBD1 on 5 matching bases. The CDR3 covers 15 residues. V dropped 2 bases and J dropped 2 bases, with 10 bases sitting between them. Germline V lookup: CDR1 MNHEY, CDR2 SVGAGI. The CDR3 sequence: CASSYGDPTGNTIYF. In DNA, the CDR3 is TGTGCCAGCAGTTACGGGGACCCCACTGGAAACACCATATATTTT.

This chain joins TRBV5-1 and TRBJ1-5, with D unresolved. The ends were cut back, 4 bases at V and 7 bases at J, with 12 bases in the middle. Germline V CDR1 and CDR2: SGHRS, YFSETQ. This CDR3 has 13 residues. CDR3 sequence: CASSIDREQPQHF. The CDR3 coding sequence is TGCGCCAGCAGCATAGATAGGGAGCAGCCCCAGCATTTT.

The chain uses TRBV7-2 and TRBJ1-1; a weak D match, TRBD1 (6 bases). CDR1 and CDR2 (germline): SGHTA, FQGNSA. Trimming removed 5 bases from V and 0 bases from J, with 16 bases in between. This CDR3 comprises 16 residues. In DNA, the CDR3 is TGTGCCAGCAGCGCCCGACGGGGGGCTCTGAACACTGAAGCTTTCTTT. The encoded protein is CASSARRGALNTEAFF.

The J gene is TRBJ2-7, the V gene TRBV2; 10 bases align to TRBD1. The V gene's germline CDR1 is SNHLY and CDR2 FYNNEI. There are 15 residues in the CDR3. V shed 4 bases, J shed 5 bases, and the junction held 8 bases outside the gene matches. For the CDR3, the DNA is TGTGCCAGCAGTGTCCGGACAGGGGGGCTCCACGAGCAGTACTTC. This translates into CASSVRTGGLHEQYF. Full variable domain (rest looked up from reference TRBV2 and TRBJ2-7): EPEVTQTPSHQVTQMGQEVILRCVPISNHLYFYWYRQILGQKVEFLVSFYNNEISEKSEIFDDQFSVERPDGSNFTLKIRSTKLEDSAMYFCASSVRTGGLHEQYFGPGTRLTVT.

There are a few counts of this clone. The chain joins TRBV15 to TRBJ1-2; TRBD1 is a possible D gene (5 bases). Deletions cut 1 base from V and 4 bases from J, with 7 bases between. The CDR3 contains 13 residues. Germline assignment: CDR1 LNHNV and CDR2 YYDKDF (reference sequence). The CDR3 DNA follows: TGTGCCACCAGCAGAGCCGACAGCTATGGCTACACCTTC. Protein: CATSRADSYGYTF.

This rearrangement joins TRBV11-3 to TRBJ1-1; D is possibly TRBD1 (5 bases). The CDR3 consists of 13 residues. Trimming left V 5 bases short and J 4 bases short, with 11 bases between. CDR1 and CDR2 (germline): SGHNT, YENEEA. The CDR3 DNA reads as TGTGCCAGCAGCGAGCAGGGTGGCACTGAAGCTTTCTTT. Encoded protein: CASSEQGGTEAFF.

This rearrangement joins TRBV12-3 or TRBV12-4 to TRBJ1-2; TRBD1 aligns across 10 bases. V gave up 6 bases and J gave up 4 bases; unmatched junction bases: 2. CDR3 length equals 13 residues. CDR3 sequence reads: CASRRDRGYGYTF. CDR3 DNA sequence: TGTGCCAGCAGACGGGACAGGGGCTATGGCTACACCTTC.

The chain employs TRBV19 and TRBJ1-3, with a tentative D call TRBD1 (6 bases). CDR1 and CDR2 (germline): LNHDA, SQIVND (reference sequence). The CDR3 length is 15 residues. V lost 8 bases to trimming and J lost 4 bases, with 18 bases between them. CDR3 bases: TGTGCCAGTCAGCGGACGGGGGCTCCCGGAAACACCATATATTTT. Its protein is CASQRTGAPGNTIYF.

The CDR3 DNA reads TGCAGCGTCAGGGACAATTACAATCAGCCCCAGCATTTT. Protein: CSVRDNYNQPQHF. The rearrangement joins TRBV29-1 to TRBJ1-5, with TRBD1 as a possible D gene (6 bases). V lost 6 bases to trimming and J lost 3 bases, with 12 bases between them. Germline lookup yields CDR1 SQVTM and CDR2 ANQGSEA. This CDR3 is built from 13 residues. Looking up the rest from reference TRBV29-1 and TRBJ1-5 gives the full variable domain: SAVISQKPSRDICQRGTSLTIQCQVDSQVTMMFWYRQQPGQSLTLIATANQGSEATYESGFVIDKFPISRPNLTFSTLTVSNMSPEDSSIYLCSVRDNYNQPQHFGDGTRLSIL.

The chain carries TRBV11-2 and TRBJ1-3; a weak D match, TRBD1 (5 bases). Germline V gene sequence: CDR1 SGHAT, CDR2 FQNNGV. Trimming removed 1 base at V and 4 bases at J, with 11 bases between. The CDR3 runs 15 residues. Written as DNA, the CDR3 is TGTGCCAGCAGCTTAGGGGGGACGGGAGGAAACACCATATATTTT. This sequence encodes CASSLGGTGGNTIYF.